The 15 T cell receptor beta chains below come from one sample, sequenced in a study of OX40 agonist ivuxolimab in advanced cancers. Some clones are missing from TCRdb's copy, which holds only in-frame ones; the method was immunoSEQ multiplex PCR. The sample shows around 65,000 clones, around 93% of them seen only once. Material: CD4+ or CD8+ T cells sorted from blood, obtained in a trial of the OX40 agonist ivuxolimab. All receptors come from an adult with an advanced solid tumor such as melanoma, head and neck, liver or kidney cancer.

This clone was seen once. CDR3 in DNA: TGTGCCAGCCGCGGAGTCGCCGAGCAGTACTTC. Translation gives CASRGVAEQYF. The rearrangement links TRBV5-6 to TRBJ2-7; D is uncertain. Trimming took 7 bases from V and 6 from J, leaving 11 bases between them. Germline V gene data show CDR1 as SGHDT and CDR2 as YYEEEE. This CDR3 is built from 11 residues.

V is TRBV7-9 and J is TRBJ2-7; D gene uncertain. The CDR3 consists of 14 residues. Trimming stripped 2 bases from V and 2 bases from J, with 10 bases between. The germline CDR1 and CDR2 sequences are SEHNR and FQNEAQ (reference sequence). The CDR3 nucleotides read TGTGCCAGCAGCTTACCGGGTCAGCCCTACGAGCAGTACTTC. Its protein product is CASSLPGQPYEQYF.

This chain links TRBV6-6 with TRBJ2-1; possibly TRBD1 or TRBD2 for D (5 bases each). Trimming shortened V by 6 bases and J by 7 bases, and 19 bases separated the two germline ends. In germline, CDR1 is MNHNY, CDR2 SVGAGI (reference sequence). The CDR3 sequence is 15 residues long. Here the CDR3 DNA reads TGTGCCAGCAGCCCCATAGTCGGGGCGAGAAATGAGCAGTTCTTC. It specifies CASSPIVGARNEQFF.

The V call is TRBV4-1, the J call TRBJ2-1; D is perhaps TRBD2 (6 bases). Germline assignment: CDR1 MGHRA and CDR2 YSYEKL. CDR3 length: 15 residues. The V end lost 0 bases, the J end lost 4 bases, and 10 bases lay between the germline ends. In DNA form, the CDR3 reads TGCGCCAGCAGCCAAGATGTCGGGAGATACAATGAGCAGTTCTTC. It translates to CASSQDVGRYNEQFF.

The chain joins TRBV27 to TRBJ2-7, with TRBD1 matching 8 bases. The V and J ends lost 6 bases and 4 bases, in that order; junction bases with no gene match: 8. The CDR3 length is 14 residues. Germline CDR1 and CDR2: MNHEY and SMNVEV (reference sequence). The CDR3 loop is CASSVGTGLYEQYF. The CDR3 DNA reads as TGTGCCAGCAGCGTAGGGACAGGACTTTACGAGCAGTACTTC.

This clone has just a few counts. The V gene is TRBV7-8, the J gene TRBJ1-1; possible D gene TRBD1, 5 bases. With 2 bases removed from V and 1 base from J, the gap between germline ends came to 11 bases. This CDR3 has 15 residues. The germline CDR1 and CDR2 sequences are SGHVS and FQNEAQ. Here the CDR3 reads CASSLYKGPNTEAFF. As DNA, the CDR3 is TGTGCCAGCAGCTTATATAAGGGACCGAACACTGAAGCTTTCTTT.

This chain uses TRBV28 with TRBJ2-5; perhaps TRBD2 as D (6 bases). The CDR3 is made up of 13 amino acids. The V end was cut by 6 bases, the J end by 7 bases, with 15 bases between. CDR1 and CDR2 (germline): MDHEN, SYDVKM. The CDR3 sequence: CASRLTVGGTQYF. In nucleotides, the CDR3 is TGTGCCAGCAGGCTAACAGTGGGGGGGACCCAGTACTTC.

The chain has TRBV4-3 and TRBJ1-4; D call uncertain. This CDR3 has 17 residues. V lost 0 bases to trimming and J lost 0 bases, with 11 bases between them. Per the germline V gene, CDR1 is LGHNA and CDR2 is YSLEER. CDR3 sequence: CASSQDLEKPTNEKLFF. CDR3 in DNA: TGCGCCAGCAGCCAAGATTTGGAGAAACCAACTAATGAAAAACTGTTTTTT.

J is TRBJ2-3 and V is TRBV29-1; a weak D match, TRBD1 (5 bases). Germline assignment: CDR1 SQVTM and CDR2 ANQGSEA. The CDR3 runs to 14 residues. V dropped 4 bases and J dropped 1 base, with 12 bases sitting between them. The CDR3 sequence is CSVVMTDGTDTQYF. CDR3 nucleotides: TGCAGCGTTGTTATGACAGATGGCACAGATACGCAGTATTTT.

In this sample, this clone turned up many times. V usage is TRBV7-2 and J usage is TRBJ2-3, with TRBD2 identical over 10 bases. Germline-derived CDR1 and CDR2 are SGHTA and FQGNSA. The junction had 5 bases not matched to a gene; V was cut back by 4 bases and J by 4 bases. This CDR3 comprises 15 residues. CDR3 in DNA: TGTGCCAGCAGCTCCCTAGCGGGAGCCCCAGATACGCAGTATTTT. Its protein is CASSSLAGAPDTQYF. Full variable domain (remainder filled in from reference TRBV7-2 and TRBJ2-3): GAGVSQSPSNKVTEKGKDVELRCDPISGHTALYWYRQSLGQGLEFLIYFQGNSAPDKSGLPSDRFSAERTGGSVSTLTIQRTQQEDSAVYLCASSSLAGAPDTQYFGPGTRLTVL.

The V gene is TRBV6-5, the J gene TRBJ2-7; 8 bases map to TRBD2. This CDR3 spans 13 amino acids. V lost 8 bases, J lost 2 bases, and 5 bases stayed unmatched. Germline CDR1 is MNHEY and CDR2 is SVGAGI. The CDR3 DNA reads as TGTGCCAGCGAGGTAGCGGGAACCTACGAGCAGTACTTC. This translates into CASEVAGTYEQYF.

This chain joins TRBV10-3 and TRBJ2-2; D remains unclear. CDR1 is ENHRY, CDR2 SYGVKD, per germline. The CDR3 runs to 17 residues. V shed 0 bases and J shed 4 bases, with 15 bases lying between them. The CDR3: CAISESLGIGFTGELFF. CDR3 nucleotide sequence: TGTGCCATCAGTGAGTCGTTGGGGATAGGGTTCACCGGGGAGCTGTTTTTT.

The table lists this clone with a count of one. The genes are TRBV7-7 and TRBJ2-3; no firm D call. Deletions cut 1 base from V and 4 bases from J, with 9 bases between. This CDR3 is 14 amino acids long. Germline V gene lookup returns CDR1 SSHAT and CDR2 FNYEAQ (reference sequence). The CDR3 protein is CASSLGVYADTQYF. The CDR3 DNA follows: TGTGCCAGCAGCTTAGGGGTCTATGCAGATACGCAGTATTTT.

The chain couples TRBV7-8 to TRBJ1-2; D may be TRBD1 (5 bases). Germline V gives CDR1 SGHVS, CDR2 FQNEAQ. This CDR3 has 15 residues. With 2 bases removed from V and 4 bases from J, the gap between germline ends came to 14 bases. The DNA of the CDR3 is TGTGCCAGCAGCTTATCGCAGGGTGGTACCTATGGCTACACCTTC. Translated, it gives CASSLSQGGTYGYTF.

The gene calls are TRBV29-1 and TRBJ2-5; D unresolved. Germline lookup yields CDR1 SQVTM and CDR2 ANQGSEA. CDR3 length: 16 amino acids. The germline V and J ends were trimmed by 7 bases and 0 bases, with 21 bases remaining between them. CDR3 coding DNA: TGCAGCGCTCACGATAGTTACAGTGACTACCAAGAGACCCAGTACTTC. Its protein product is CSAHDSYSDYQETQYF. The full variable domain, in which reference TRBV29-1 and TRBJ2-5 provide the parts outside the CDR3, is SAVISQKPSRDICQRGTSLTIQCQVDSQVTMMFWYRQQPGQSLTLIATANQGSEATYESGFVIDKFPISRPNLTFSTLTVSNMSPEDSSIYLCSAHDSYSDYQETQYFGPGTRLLVL.